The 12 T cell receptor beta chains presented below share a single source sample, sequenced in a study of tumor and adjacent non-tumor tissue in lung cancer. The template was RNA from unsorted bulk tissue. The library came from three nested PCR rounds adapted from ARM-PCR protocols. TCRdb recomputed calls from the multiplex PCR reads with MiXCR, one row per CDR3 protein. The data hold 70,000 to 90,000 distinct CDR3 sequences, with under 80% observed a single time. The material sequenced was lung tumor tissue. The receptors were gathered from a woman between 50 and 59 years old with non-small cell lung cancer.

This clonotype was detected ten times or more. The CDR3 region has the DNA TGTGCCAGGGACAGCTACGGCTACGAGCAGTACTTC. Amino acid sequence: CARDSYGYEQYF. This sequence joins TRBV5-4 and TRBJ2-7; D may be TRBD1 (6 bases). Trimming took off 8 bases at V and 3 bases at J, with 12 bases between the two ends. Germline CDR1 reads SGHNT; CDR2 reads YYREEE (reference sequence). CDR3 size: 12 residues. Combining the CDR3 with reference TRBV5-4 and TRBJ2-7 gives the whole variable domain ETGVTQSPTHLIKTRGQQVTLRCSSQSGHNTVSWYQQALGQGPQFIFQYYREEENGRGNFPPRFSGLQFPNYSSELNVNALELDDSALYLCARDSYGYEQYFGPGTRLTVT.

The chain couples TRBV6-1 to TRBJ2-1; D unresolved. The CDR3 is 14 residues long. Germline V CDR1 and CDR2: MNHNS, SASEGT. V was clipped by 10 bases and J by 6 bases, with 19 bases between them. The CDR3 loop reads CATLVRDVSNEQFF. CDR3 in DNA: TGTGCCACCTTAGTGAGAGACGTGAGCAATGAGCAGTTCTTC.

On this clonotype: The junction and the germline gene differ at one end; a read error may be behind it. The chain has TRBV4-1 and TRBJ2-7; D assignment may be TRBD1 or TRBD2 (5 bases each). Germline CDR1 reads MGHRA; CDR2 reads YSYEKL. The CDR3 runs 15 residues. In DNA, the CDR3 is TGCACCAGCAGCCATCCCGGGACGAACTCCTACGAGCAATACTTC. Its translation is CTSSHPGTNSYEQYF.

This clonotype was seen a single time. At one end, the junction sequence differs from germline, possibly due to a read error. The CDR3 sequence is CSARTASDYGYAF. The CDR3 DNA is TGCAGTGCGCGGACAGCCTCGGACTATGGCTACGCCTTC. This chain joins TRBV20-1 and TRBJ1-2; a weak D match, TRBD1 (6 bases). The germline V gene has CDR1 DFQATT and CDR2 SNEGSKA (reference sequence). The CDR3 spans 13 residues.

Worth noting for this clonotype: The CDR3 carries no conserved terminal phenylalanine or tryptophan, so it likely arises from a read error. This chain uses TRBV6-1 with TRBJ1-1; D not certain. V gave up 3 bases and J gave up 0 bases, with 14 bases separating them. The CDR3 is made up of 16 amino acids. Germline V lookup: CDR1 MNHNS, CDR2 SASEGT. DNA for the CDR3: TGTGCCAGCAGTGATCGCTGGGAAAGGGTGAACACTGAAGCTTTCCTT. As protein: CASSDRWERVNTEAFL.

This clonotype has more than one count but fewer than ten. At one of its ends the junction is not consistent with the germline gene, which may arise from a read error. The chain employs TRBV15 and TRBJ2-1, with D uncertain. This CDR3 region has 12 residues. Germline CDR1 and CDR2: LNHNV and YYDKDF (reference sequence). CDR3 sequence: CDTSRDENEQFF. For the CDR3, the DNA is TGTGACACCAGTAGAGATGAAAATGAGCAGTTCTTC.

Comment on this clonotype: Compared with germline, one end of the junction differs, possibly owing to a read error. For the CDR3, the DNA is TGTGCCAGCAGTGAAGCCAGCGGGAGTATGCTGGGGGGCGAGCAGCACTTC. Its protein product is CASSEASGSMLGGEQHF. This sequence joins TRBV6-1 and TRBJ2-7; 8 bases match TRBD2. This CDR3 region has 17 residues. CDR1 is MNHNS and CDR2 is SASEGT in the germline V gene.

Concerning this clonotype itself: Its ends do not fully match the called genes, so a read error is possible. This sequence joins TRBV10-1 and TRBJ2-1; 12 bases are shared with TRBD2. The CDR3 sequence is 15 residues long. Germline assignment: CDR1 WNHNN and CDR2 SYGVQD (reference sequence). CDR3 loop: CASSGTSGRYNEQFF. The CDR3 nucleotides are TGCGCCAGTAGTGGAACTAGCGGGAGGTACAATGAGCAGTTCTTC.

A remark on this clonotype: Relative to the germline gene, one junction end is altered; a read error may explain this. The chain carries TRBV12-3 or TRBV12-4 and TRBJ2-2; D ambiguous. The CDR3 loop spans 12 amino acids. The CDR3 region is CVSSNPCGELFF. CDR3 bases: TGTGTCAGCAGCAACCCATGCGGGGAGCTGTTTTTT.

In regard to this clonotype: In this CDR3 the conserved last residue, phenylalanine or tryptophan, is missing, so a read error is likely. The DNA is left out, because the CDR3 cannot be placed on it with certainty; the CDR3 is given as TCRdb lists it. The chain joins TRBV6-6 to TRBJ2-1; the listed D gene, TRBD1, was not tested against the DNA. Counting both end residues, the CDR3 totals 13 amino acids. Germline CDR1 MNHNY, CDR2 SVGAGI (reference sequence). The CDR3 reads CARSTQGGYERFY.

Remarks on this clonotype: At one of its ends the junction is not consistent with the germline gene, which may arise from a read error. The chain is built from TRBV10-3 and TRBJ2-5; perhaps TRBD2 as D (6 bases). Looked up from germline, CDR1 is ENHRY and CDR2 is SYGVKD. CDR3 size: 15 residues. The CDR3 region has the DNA TGTGCCTTCAGTGGCCCACCCGGAGGGGTTGAGACTCAGTACTTC. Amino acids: CAFSGPPGGVETQYF.

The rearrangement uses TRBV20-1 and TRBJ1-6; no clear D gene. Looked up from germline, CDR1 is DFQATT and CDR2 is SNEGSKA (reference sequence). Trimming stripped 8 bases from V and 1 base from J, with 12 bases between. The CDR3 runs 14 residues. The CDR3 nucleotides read TGCAGTCTCGGAAGGAGATCCTATAATTCACCCCTCCACTTT. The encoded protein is CSLGRRSYNSPLHF.